These T cell receptor beta chains were read from a single sample in a study of blood T cell repertoires in COVID-19. Some clones are missing from TCRdb's copy, which holds only in-frame ones; the method was immunoSEQ multiplex PCR. The sample holds 110,000 to 150,000 clones; almost 80% are singletons and the top ten take under 10%. Sequenced material: peripheral blood. The receptors originated from a man aged 50-59 years with active or convalescent COVID-19. The CDR3 runs from the conserved cysteine through the conserved F or W. The order of the fields is D gene, clone size, V gene, J gene, CDR3 protein, CDR3 DNA. A D gene is named only where the DNA matches it firmly. The listing skips clone size in some rows; elsewhere it reads once, few, many or a size class.

d_call: .
clone_size: .
v_call: TRBV19
j_call: TRBJ2-5
cdr3_aa: CASEDSTGSRETQYF
cdr3_nt: TGTGCCAGTGAGGACTCAACGGGGAGTCGGGAGACCCAGTACTTC

d_call: TRBD2
clone_size: .
v_call: TRBV10-3
j_call: TRBJ2-5
cdr3_aa: CAISESGLAGGETQYF
cdr3_nt: TGTGCCATCAGTGAGTCGGGACTAGCAGGTGGGGAGACCCAGTACTTC

d_call: TRBD1
clone_size: .
v_call: TRBV6-4
j_call: TRBJ2-1
cdr3_aa: CASSEQGGEQFF
cdr3_nt: TGTGCCAGCAGCGAACAGGGGGGTGAGCAGTTCTTC

d_call: TRBD2
clone_size: once
v_call: TRBV7-6
j_call: TRBJ2-1
cdr3_aa: CASSFQPSGSRIAYNEQFF
cdr3_nt: TGTGCCAGCAGCTTTCAGCCTAGCGGGAGTAGGATCGCCTACAATGAGCAGTTCTTC

d_call: TRBD1
clone_size: .
v_call: TRBV27
j_call: TRBJ1-5
cdr3_aa: CASSFLPPGQGGYSQPQHF
cdr3_nt: TGTGCCAGCAGTTTCCTTCCCCCGGGACAGGGTGGATATAGTCAGCCCCAGCATTTT

d_call: TRBD1
clone_size: once
v_call: TRBV28
j_call: TRBJ1-4
cdr3_aa: CASSDYRGQYEKLFF
cdr3_nt: TGTGCCAGCAGTGACTACAGGGGACAGTATGAAAAACTGTTTTTT

d_call: .
clone_size: .
v_call: TRBV28
j_call: TRBJ2-1
cdr3_aa: CASSSGLVYNEQFF
cdr3_nt: TGTGCCAGCAGTAGCGGGTTGGTCTACAATGAGCAGTTCTTC

d_call: TRBD2
clone_size: .
v_call: TRBV27
j_call: TRBJ2-3
cdr3_aa: CASSLVLAGSTDTQYF
cdr3_nt: TGTGCCAGCAGTTTGGTACTAGCGGGGTCGACAGATACGCAGTATTTT

d_call: .
clone_size: .
v_call: TRBV27
j_call: TRBJ1-1
cdr3_aa: CASSWRENTEAFF
cdr3_nt: TGTGCCAGCTCCTGGAGGGAGAACACTGAAGCTTTCTTT

d_call: TRBD1
clone_size: few
v_call: TRBV6-1
j_call: TRBJ1-1
cdr3_aa: CASSEQGARMGTEAFF
cdr3_nt: TGTGCCAGCAGTGAACAGGGGGCTAGAATGGGAACTGAAGCTTTCTTT

d_call: .
clone_size: .
v_call: TRBV13
j_call: TRBJ2-1
cdr3_aa: CASTADSFSAYNEQFF
cdr3_nt: TGTGCCAGCACCGCCGACAGTTTCTCAGCCTACAATGAGCAGTTCTTC

d_call: TRBD2
clone_size: few
v_call: TRBV7-6
j_call: TRBJ2-7
cdr3_aa: CASSPGTSGTYEQYF
cdr3_nt: TGTGCCAGCAGCCCCGGGACTAGCGGAACCTACGAGCAGTACTTC

d_call: TRBD1
clone_size: .
v_call: TRBV18
j_call: TRBJ1-1
cdr3_aa: CASSPWTGAMNTEAFF
cdr3_nt: TGTGCCAGCTCACCTTGGACAGGGGCCATGAACACTGAAGCTTTCTTT

d_call: .
clone_size: .
v_call: TRBV9
j_call: TRBJ2-1
cdr3_aa: CASSFGLNEQFF
cdr3_nt: TGTGCCAGCAGCTTCGGACTGAATGAGCAGTTCTTC

d_call: TRBD2
clone_size: few
v_call: TRBV28
j_call: TRBJ2-7
cdr3_aa: CASLADLNSYEQYF
cdr3_nt: TGTGCCAGCCTAGCGGACCTCAACTCCTACGAGCAGTACTTC

d_call: TRBD1
clone_size: few
v_call: TRBV14
j_call: TRBJ1-5
cdr3_aa: CASSQYSKQCPGTGNNQPQHF
cdr3_nt: TGTGCCAGCAGCCAATACTCTAAGCAATGTCCCGGGACAGGGAACAATCAGCCCCAGCATTTT

d_call: .
clone_size: .
v_call: TRBV10-3
j_call: TRBJ1-4
cdr3_aa: CAISESGGAGEEKLFF
cdr3_nt: TGTGCCATCAGTGAGTCGGGAGGGGCTGGGGAAGAAAAACTGTTTTTT

d_call: .
clone_size: .
v_call: TRBV5-1
j_call: TRBJ2-3
cdr3_aa: CASSPYSSDSTDTQYF
cdr3_nt: TGCGCCAGCAGCCCGTATAGCAGCGATAGCACAGATACGCAGTATTTT

d_call: .
clone_size: .
v_call: TRBV28
j_call: TRBJ1-1
cdr3_aa: CASSLTANTEAFF
cdr3_nt: TGTGCCAGCAGCCTGACAGCGAACACTGAAGCTTTCTTT

d_call: .
clone_size: once
v_call: TRBV5-8
j_call: TRBJ1-5
cdr3_aa: CATADPRGSNQPQHF
cdr3_nt: TGTGCCACCGCAGACCCCCGGGGGAGCAATCAGCCCCAGCATTTT

d_call: .
clone_size: .
v_call: TRBV9
j_call: TRBJ1-3
cdr3_aa: CASSARTESSGNTIYF
cdr3_nt: TGTGCCAGCAGCGCCAGGACAGAAAGCTCTGGAAACACCATATATTTT

d_call: .
clone_size: .
v_call: TRBV25-1
j_call: TRBJ1-2
cdr3_aa: CASRQGRDYGYTF
cdr3_nt: TGTGCCAGCAGACAGGGAAGGGACTATGGCTACACCTTC

d_call: TRBD2
clone_size: .
v_call: TRBV5-1
j_call: TRBJ2-3
cdr3_aa: CASSLRVAGSTDTQYF
cdr3_nt: TGCGCCAGCAGCTTGAGAGTAGCGGGTAGCACAGATACGCAGTATTTT

d_call: .
clone_size: few
v_call: TRBV28
j_call: TRBJ2-3
cdr3_aa: CASSPLDTQYF
cdr3_nt: TGTGCCAGCAGTCCCCTGGATACGCAGTATTTT

d_call: TRBD1
clone_size: .
v_call: TRBV29-1
j_call: TRBJ2-7
cdr3_aa: CSGRGQGYEQYF
cdr3_nt: TGCAGCGGGAGGGGACAGGGCTACGAGCAGTACTTC

d_call: TRBD2
clone_size: .
v_call: TRBV18
j_call: TRBJ2-7
cdr3_aa: CASSPPGLAGEQYF
cdr3_nt: TGTGCCAGCTCACCACCGGGACTAGCAGGGGAGCAGTACTTC

d_call: TRBD1
clone_size: few
v_call: TRBV5-1
j_call: TRBJ2-2
cdr3_aa: CASLRDREGTGELFF
cdr3_nt: TGCGCCAGCTTACGGGACAGGGAAGGGACCGGGGAGCTGTTTTTT

d_call: .
clone_size: .
v_call: TRBV6-5
j_call: TRBJ2-2
cdr3_aa: CATKLGRNTGELFF
cdr3_nt: TGTGCCACCAAACTAGGCCGGAACACCGGGGAGCTGTTTTTT

d_call: TRBD1
clone_size: few
v_call: TRBV9
j_call: TRBJ2-5
cdr3_aa: CASSVFGQVQETQYF
cdr3_nt: TGTGCCAGCAGCGTCTTCGGACAGGTCCAAGAGACCCAGTACTTC

d_call: TRBD1
clone_size: .
v_call: TRBV30
j_call: TRBJ2-7
cdr3_aa: CAWSVDRGAYEQYF
cdr3_nt: TGTGCCTGGAGTGTGGACAGGGGCGCTTACGAGCAGTACTTC

d_call: TRBD1
clone_size: .
v_call: TRBV29-1
j_call: TRBJ1-1
cdr3_aa: CSGRQGDTEAFF
cdr3_nt: TGCAGCGGCCGACAGGGGGACACTGAAGCTTTCTTT

d_call: .
clone_size: once
v_call: TRBV4-1
j_call: TRBJ1-5
cdr3_aa: CASSHQTALRQPQHF
cdr3_nt: TGCGCCAGCAGCCACCAGACAGCCCTAAGGCAGCCCCAGCATTTT

d_call: .
clone_size: .
v_call: TRBV27
j_call: TRBJ2-7
cdr3_aa: CASSIGFEQYF
cdr3_nt: TGTGCCAGCAGTATCGGGTTCGAGCAGTACTTC

d_call: .
clone_size: .
v_call: TRBV10-3
j_call: TRBJ2-7
cdr3_aa: CAISERNGPAGEQYF
cdr3_nt: TGTGCCATCAGTGAGAGGAACGGGCCCGCAGGGGAGCAGTACTTC

d_call: .
clone_size: .
v_call: TRBV10-3
j_call: TRBJ1-6
cdr3_aa: CAIRSRDGSPLHF
cdr3_nt: TGTGCCATCAGGAGCAGGGATGGTTCACCCCTCCACTTT

d_call: .
clone_size: few
v_call: TRBV6-5
j_call: TRBJ1-5
cdr3_aa: CASSRTGDSNQPQHF
cdr3_nt: TGTGCCAGCAGTCGAACGGGAGATAGCAATCAGCCCCAGCATTTT

d_call: .
clone_size: .
v_call: TRBV9
j_call: TRBJ2-3
cdr3_aa: CASSDPSSRHTDTQYF
cdr3_nt: TGTGCCAGCAGCGATCCTAGCTCCAGACACACAGATACGCAGTATTTT

d_call: TRBD2
clone_size: .
v_call: TRBV5-1
j_call: TRBJ2-1
cdr3_aa: CASSPNLSGSSYNEQFF
cdr3_nt: TGCGCCAGCAGCCCCAACCTGAGCGGGAGCTCGTACAATGAGCAGTTCTTC

d_call: TRBD2
clone_size: .
v_call: TRBV7-3
j_call: TRBJ2-1
cdr3_aa: CASSFGGEPYNEQFF
cdr3_nt: TGTGCCAGCAGCTTCGGGGGGGAGCCCTACAATGAGCAGTTCTTC

d_call: .
clone_size: .
v_call: TRBV6-2/TRBV6-3
j_call: TRBJ2-7
cdr3_aa: CASSYYGYEQYF
cdr3_nt: TGTGCCAGCAGTTACTACGGCTACGAGCAGTACTTC

d_call: .
clone_size: once
v_call: TRBV2
j_call: TRBJ1-3
cdr3_aa: CASSPRRGLSSGNTIYF
cdr3_nt: TGTGCCAGCAGCCCCAGACGGGGGTTAAGCTCTGGAAACACCATATATTTT

d_call: .
clone_size: .
v_call: TRBV28
j_call: TRBJ1-1
cdr3_aa: CASSSKGFNTEAFF
cdr3_nt: TGTGCCAGCAGCTCTAAGGGGTTTAACACTGAAGCTTTCTTT

d_call: TRBD1
clone_size: .
v_call: TRBV2
j_call: TRBJ2-5
cdr3_aa: CASRLQGAEVRETQYF
cdr3_nt: TGTGCCAGCAGGCTACAGGGGGCGGAGGTACGAGAGACCCAGTACTTC

d_call: TRBD2
clone_size: .
v_call: TRBV7-3
j_call: TRBJ2-1
cdr3_aa: CASRWGTSASSYNEQFF
cdr3_nt: TGTGCCAGCAGATGGGGGACTAGCGCTAGCTCCTACAATGAGCAGTTCTTC

d_call: TRBD1
clone_size: .
v_call: TRBV7-9
j_call: TRBJ2-3
cdr3_aa: CASSSSGTASTDTQYF
cdr3_nt: TGTGCCAGCAGCTCCTCCGGGACAGCCAGCACAGATACGCAGTATTTT

d_call: TRBD1
clone_size: .
v_call: TRBV5-6
j_call: TRBJ1-4
cdr3_aa: CASSLAGQGANEKLFF
cdr3_nt: TGTGCCAGCAGCTTGGCCGGGCAGGGGGCTAATGAAAAACTGTTTTTT